The source of this TCR beta chain is a study of Ad26.COV2.S vaccination and SARS-CoV-2 variants. About the study: Trial arm assignment for the donor was COV1001 Ad26.COV2.S.

Sample treatment: roughly 19 received Ad26.COV2.S at low or high dose, single or two shots; 5 received placebo; per-sample allocation not given. Each sample was drawn 63 days after the first injection (of vaccine or placebo). Wuhan-strain SARS-CoV-2 spike was expressed by the Ad26 vector that made up the vaccine. With respect to this clone: Its specificity is unknown.

Trimming cost V 5 bases and J 9 bases, with 13 bases left between them. CDR1 is MNHEY and CDR2 is SVGAGI in the germline V gene. The CDR3 is 13 residues long. Study findings and constraints: TCR breadth and depth estimates may have understated total T cell responses.

Sequenced by immunoSEQ multiplex PCR; TCRdb stores in-frame clones only, minus some. In the table there are some 390,000 clones, more than 85% of which are singletons. This sequence originates from a person aged 18-65 years who received the Ad26.COV2.S COVID-19 vaccine or a placebo. The sequencing used peripheral blood, collected in a trial of Ad26.COV2.S vaccine versus placebo. The chain employs TRBV6-5 and TRBJ2-2; D is unclear. CDR3 protein: CASSPVGSWELFF. DNA of the CDR3: TGTGCCAGCAGTCCTGTGGGTTCGTGGGAGCTGTTTTTT.